Described below is a single TCR beta chain sequence and its context. The donors, aged about 6 to 90, were healthy Caucasians from Russia. The V and J ends lost 6 bases and 0 bases respectively, with 10 bases between them. The CDR3 totals 14 residues. Combining a sample-barcoded 5' primer with a J-beta primer mix, a second PCR ran for about 7 to 11 cycles. Each sample provided no less than 2.5 million CDR3-containing paired-end reads. TCRdb re-called the 5' RACE reads through MiXCR, storing one row per CDR3 protein. Among more than 700,000 distinct CDR3 sequences listed, about 42% were seen once. This entry comes from a study of blood T cells in healthy people across ages.

This receptor was obtained from a man at least 80 years old in good health. This chain connects TRBV12-3 or TRBV12-4 to TRBJ2-3; possible D gene TRBD2, 5 bases. Sequenced sample: blood. The CDR3 DNA reads as TGTGCCAGCAGCACCGGGATCAGCACAGATACGCAGTATTTT. It yields the protein CASSTGISTDTQYF.